The present T cell receptor (beta chain) was sequenced within a study of T cells expressing NK-cell markers. Findings and caveats of the study: Among CD8+ T cells from 5 to 7 donors, dominant NKG2C+ clonotypes accounted for about 1.0-8%. There were a few donors in whom these clonotypes also led the CD3+CD56-NKG2C+ fraction. Uncertainty persisted over the HCMV specificity of expanded NKG2C+ T cell clones.

This CDR3 comprises 13 residues. Germline V gives CDR1 SQVTM, CDR2 ANQGSEA. UMIs were included in TCR beta cDNA generated by 5'RACE template switching. No DNA is given; TCRdb re-called the 5' RACE reads and lists each CDR3 protein once. Its listing shows about 260,000 distinct CDR3 sequences. A remark on this clonotype: Its antigen is unidentified.

This TCR was recovered from a man between 18 and 35 years old in good health. V gene TRBV29-1 combines with J gene TRBJ2-1; TCRdb gives TRBD1 as the D gene, but with no DNA this cannot be confirmed. The sample consisted of blood T cells: a sorted CD56 or NKG2C T cell subset, CD4+ or CD8+ T cells, or bulk PBMC T cells (not recorded which). The CDR3 reads CSVDRDRGDEQFF.